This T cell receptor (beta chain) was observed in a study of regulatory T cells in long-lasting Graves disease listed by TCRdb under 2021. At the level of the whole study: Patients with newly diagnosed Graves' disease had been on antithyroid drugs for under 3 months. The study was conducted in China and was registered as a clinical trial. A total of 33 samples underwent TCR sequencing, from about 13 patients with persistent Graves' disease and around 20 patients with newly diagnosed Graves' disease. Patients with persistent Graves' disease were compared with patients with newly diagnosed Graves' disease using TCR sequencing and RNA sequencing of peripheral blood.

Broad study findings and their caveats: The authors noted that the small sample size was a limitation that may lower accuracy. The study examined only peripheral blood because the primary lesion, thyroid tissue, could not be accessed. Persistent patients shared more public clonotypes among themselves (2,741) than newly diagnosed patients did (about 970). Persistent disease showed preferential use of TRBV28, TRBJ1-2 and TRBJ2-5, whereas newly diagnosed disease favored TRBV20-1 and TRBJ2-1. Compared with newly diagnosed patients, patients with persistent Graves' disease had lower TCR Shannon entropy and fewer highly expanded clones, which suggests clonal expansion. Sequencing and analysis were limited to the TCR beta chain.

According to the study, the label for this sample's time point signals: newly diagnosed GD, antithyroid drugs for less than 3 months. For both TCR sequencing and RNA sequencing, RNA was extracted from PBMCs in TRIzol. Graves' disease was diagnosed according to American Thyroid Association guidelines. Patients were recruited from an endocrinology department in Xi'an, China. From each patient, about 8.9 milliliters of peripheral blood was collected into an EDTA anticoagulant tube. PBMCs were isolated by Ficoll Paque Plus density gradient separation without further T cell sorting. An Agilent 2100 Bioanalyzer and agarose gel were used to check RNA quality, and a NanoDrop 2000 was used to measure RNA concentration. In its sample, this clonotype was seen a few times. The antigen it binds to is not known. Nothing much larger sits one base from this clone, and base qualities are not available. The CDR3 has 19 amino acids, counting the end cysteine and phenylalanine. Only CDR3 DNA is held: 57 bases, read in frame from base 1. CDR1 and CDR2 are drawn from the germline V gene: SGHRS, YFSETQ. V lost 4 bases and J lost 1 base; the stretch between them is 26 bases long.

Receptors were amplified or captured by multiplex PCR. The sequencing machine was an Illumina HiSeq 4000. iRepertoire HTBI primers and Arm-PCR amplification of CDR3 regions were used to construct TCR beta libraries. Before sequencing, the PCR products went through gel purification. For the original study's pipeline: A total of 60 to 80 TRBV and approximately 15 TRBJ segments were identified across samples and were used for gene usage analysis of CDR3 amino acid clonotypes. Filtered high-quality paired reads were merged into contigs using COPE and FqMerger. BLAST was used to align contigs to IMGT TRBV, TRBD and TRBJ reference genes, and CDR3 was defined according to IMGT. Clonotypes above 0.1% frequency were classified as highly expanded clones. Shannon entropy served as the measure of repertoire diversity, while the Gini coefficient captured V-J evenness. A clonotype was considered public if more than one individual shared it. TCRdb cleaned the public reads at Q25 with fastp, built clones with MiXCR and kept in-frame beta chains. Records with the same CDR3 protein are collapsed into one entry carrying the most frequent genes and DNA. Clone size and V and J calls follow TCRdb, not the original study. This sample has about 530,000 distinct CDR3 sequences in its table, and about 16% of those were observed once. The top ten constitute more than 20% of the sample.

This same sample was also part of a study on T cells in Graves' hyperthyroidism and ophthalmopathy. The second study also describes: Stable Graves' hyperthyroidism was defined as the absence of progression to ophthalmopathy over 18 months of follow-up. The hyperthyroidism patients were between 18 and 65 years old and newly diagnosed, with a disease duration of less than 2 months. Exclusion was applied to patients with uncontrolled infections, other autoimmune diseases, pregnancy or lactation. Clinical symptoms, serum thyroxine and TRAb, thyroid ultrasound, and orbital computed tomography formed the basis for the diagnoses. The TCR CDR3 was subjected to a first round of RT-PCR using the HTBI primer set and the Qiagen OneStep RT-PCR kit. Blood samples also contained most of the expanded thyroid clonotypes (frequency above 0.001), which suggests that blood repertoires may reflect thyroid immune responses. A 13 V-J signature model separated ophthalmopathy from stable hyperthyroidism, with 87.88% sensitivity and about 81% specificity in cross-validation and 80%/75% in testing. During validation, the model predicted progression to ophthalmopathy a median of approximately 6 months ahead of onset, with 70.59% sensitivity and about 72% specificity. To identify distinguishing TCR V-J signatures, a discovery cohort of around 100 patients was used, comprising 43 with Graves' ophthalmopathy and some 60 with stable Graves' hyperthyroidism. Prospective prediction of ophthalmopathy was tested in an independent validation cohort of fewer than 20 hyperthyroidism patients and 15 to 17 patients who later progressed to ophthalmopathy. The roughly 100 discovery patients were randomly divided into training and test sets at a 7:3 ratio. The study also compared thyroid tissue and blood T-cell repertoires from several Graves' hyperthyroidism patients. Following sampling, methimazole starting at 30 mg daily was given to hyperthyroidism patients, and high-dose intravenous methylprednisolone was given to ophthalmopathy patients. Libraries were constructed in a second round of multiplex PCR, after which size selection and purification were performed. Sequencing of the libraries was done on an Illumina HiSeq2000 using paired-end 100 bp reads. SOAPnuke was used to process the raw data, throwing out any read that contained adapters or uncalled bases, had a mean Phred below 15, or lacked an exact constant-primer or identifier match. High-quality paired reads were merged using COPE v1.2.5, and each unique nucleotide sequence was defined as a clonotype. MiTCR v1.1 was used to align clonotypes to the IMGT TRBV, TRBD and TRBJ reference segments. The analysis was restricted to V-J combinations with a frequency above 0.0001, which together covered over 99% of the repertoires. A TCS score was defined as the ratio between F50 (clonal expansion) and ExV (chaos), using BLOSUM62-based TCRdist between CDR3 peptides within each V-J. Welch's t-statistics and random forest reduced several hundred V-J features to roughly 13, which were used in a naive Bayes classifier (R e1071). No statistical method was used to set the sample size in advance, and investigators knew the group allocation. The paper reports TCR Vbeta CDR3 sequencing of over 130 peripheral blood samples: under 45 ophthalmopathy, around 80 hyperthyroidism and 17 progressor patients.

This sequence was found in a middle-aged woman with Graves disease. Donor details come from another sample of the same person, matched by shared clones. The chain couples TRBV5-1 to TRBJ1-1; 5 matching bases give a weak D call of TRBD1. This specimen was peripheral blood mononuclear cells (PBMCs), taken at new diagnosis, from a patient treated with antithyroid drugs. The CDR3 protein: CASSENPGPGFPRNTEAFF. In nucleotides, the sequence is TGCGCCAGCAGCGAGAATCCGGGGCCGGGGTTTCCCAGGAACACTGAAGCTTTCTTT.